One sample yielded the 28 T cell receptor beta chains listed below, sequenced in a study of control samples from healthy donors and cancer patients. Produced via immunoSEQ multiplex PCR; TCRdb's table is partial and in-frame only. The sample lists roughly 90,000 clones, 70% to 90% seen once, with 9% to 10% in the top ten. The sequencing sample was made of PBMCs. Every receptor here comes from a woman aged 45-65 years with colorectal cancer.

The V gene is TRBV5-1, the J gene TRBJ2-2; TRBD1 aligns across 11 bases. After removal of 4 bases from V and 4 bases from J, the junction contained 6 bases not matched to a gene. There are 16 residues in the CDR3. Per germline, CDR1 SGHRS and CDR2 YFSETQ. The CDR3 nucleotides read TGCGCCAGCAGCACGTCCGGGACAGGGGGCACCGGGGAGCTGTTTTTT. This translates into CASSTSGTGGTGELFF.

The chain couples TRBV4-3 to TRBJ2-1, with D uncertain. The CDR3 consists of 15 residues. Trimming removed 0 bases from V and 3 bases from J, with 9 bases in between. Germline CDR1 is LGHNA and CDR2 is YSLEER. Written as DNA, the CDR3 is TGCGCCAGCAGCCAAGATAACCTAGACTACAATGAGCAGTTCTTC. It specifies CASSQDNLDYNEQFF.

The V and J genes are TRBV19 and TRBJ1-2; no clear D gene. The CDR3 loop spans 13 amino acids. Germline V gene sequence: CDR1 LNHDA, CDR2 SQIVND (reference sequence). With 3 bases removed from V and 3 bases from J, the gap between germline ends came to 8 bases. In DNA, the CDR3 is TGTGCCAGTAGTATGATCAATGACTATGGCTACACCTTC. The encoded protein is CASSMINDYGYTF.

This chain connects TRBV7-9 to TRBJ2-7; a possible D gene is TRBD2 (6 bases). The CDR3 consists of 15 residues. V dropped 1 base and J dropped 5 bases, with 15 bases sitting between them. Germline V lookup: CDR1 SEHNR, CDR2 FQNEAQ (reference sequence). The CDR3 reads CASSLVSGGVDEQYV. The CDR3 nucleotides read TGTGCCAGCAGCTTAGTTTCCGGGGGAGTAGACGAGCAGTACGTC.

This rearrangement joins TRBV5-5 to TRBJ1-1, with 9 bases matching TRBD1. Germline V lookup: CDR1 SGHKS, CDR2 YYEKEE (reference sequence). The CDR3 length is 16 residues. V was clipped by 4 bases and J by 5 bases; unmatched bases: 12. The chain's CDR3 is CASSLAGVGTGTEAFF. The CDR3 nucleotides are TGTGCCAGCAGCCTGGCGGGGGTTGGGACAGGGACTGAAGCTTTCTTT.

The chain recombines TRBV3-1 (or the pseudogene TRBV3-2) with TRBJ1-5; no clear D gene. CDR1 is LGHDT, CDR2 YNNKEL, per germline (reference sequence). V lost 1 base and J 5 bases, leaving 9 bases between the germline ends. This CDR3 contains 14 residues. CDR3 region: CASSQGWGDQPQHF. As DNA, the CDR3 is TGTGCCAGCAGCCAAGGTTGGGGAGATCAGCCCCAGCATTTT.

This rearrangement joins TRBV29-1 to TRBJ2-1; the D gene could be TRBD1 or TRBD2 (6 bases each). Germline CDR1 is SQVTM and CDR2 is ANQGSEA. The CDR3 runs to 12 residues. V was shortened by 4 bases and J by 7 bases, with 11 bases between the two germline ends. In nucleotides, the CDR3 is TGCAGCGTTGTCGGGGGCCCTAATGAGCAGTTCTTC. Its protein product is CSVVGGPNEQFF.

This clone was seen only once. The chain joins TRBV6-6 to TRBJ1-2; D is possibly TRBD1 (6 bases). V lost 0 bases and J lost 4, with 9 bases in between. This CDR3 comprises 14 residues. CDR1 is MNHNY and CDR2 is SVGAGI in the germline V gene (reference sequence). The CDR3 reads CASSYSDSSYGYTF. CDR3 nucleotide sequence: TGTGCCAGCAGTTACTCGGACAGCTCCTATGGCTACACCTTC.

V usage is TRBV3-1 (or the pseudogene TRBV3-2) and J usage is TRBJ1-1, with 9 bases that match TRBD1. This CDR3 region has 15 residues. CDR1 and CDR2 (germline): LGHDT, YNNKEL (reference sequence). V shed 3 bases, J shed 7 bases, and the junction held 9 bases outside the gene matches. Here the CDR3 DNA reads TGTGCCAGCAGCCAGATGGGACAGGGAAGGGTTGAAGCTTTCTTT. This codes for CASSQMGQGRVEAFF.

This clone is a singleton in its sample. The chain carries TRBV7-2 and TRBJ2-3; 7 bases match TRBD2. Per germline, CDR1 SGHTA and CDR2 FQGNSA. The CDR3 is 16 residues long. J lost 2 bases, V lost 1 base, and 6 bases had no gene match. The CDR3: CASSLVGGGTTDTQYF. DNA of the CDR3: TGTGCCAGCAGCTTAGTTGGGGGGGGGACCACAGATACGCAGTATTTT.

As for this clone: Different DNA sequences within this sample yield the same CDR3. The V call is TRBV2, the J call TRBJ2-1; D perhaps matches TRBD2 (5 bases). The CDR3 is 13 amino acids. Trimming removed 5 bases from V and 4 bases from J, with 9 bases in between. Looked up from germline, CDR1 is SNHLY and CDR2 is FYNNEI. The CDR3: CASSSRTYNEQFF. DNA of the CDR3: TGTGCCAGCAGTTCTCGGACTTACAATGAGCAGTTCTTC.

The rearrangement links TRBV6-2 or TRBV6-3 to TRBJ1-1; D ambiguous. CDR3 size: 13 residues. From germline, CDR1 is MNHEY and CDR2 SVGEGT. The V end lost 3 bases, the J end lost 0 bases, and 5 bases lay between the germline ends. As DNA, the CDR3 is TGTGCCAGCAGTTATTTGGTGAACACTGAAGCTTTCTTT. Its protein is CASSYLVNTEAFF.

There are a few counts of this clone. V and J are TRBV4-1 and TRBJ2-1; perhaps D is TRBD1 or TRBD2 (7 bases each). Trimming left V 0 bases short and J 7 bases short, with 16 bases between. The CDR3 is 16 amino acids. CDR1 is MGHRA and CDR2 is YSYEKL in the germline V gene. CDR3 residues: CASSQEGGGNKNEQFF. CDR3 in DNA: TGCGCCAGCAGCCAAGAGGGAGGGGGCAATAAGAATGAGCAGTTCTTC.

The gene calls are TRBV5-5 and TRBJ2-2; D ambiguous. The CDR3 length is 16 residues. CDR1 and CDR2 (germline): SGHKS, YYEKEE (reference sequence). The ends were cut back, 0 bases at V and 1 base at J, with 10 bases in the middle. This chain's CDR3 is CASSLAFGMNTGELFF. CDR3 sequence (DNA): TGTGCCAGCAGCTTGGCGTTTGGCATGAACACCGGGGAGCTGTTTTTT.

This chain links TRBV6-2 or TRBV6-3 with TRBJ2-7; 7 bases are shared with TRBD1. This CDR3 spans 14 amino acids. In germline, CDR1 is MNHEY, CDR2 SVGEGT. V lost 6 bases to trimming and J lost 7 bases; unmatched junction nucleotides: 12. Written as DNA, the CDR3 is TGTGCCAGCAGCAACGTAGGGGGCGGAGGTGAGCAGTACGTC. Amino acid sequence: CASSNVGGGGEQYV.

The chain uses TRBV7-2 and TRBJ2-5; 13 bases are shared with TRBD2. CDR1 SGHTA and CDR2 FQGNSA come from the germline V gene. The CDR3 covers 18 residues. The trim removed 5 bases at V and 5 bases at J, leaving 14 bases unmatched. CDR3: CASSVGARLAGGLETQYF. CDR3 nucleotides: TGTGCCAGCAGCGTCGGGGCGAGACTAGCGGGGGGTTTGGAGACCCAGTACTTC.

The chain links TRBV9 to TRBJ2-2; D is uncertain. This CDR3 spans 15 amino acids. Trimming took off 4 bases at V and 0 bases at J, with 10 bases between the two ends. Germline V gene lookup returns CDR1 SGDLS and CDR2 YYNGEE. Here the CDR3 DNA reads TGTGCCAGCAGCCCCCCCTACCCGAACACCGGGGAGCTGTTTTTT. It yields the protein CASSPPYPNTGELFF.

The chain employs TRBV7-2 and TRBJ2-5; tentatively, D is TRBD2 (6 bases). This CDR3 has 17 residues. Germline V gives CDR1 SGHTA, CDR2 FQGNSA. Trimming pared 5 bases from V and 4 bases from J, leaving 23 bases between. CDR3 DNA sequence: TGTGCCAGCAGCCCCCGCGGGATGGTTTCGGTTGGAGAGACCCAGTACTTC. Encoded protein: CASSPRGMVSVGETQYF.

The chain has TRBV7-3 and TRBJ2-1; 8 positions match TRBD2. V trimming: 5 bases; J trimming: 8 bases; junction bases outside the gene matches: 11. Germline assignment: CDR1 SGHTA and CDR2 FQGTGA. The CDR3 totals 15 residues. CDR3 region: CASSLQRGGRDEQFF. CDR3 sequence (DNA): TGTGCCAGCAGCCTCCAACGGGGGGGCCGGGATGAGCAGTTCTTC.

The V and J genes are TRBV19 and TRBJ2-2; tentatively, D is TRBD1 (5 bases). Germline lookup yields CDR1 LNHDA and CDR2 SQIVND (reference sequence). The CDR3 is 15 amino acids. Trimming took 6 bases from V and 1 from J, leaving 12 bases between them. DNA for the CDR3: TGTGCCAGTAGGGCCCCAGGGATGAACACCGGGGAGCTGTTTTTT. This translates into CASRAPGMNTGELFF.

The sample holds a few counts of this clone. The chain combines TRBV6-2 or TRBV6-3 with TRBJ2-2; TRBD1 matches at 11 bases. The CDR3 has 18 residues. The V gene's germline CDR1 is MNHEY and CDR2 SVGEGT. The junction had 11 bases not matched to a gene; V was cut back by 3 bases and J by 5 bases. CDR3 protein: CASSYFGTGGKVTGELFF. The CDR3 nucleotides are TGTGCCAGCAGTTATTTTGGGACAGGGGGGAAAGTGACCGGGGAGCTGTTTTTT.

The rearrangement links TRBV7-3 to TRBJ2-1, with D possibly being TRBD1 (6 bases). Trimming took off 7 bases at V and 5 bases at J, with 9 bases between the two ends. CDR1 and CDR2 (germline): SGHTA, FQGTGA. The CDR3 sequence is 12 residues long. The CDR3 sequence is CASKGHDNEQFF. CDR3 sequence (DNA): TGTGCCAGCAAGGGACACGACAATGAGCAGTTCTTC.

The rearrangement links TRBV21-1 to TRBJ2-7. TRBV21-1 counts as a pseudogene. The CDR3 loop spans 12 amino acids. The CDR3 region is CASSNVLNEQYV. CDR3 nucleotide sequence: TGTGCCAGCAGCAACGTCCTGAACGAGCAGTACGTC.

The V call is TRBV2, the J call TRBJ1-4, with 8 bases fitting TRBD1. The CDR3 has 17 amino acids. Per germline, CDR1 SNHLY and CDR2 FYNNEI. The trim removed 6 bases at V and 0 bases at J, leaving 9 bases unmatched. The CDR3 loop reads CASRAGTGSATNEKLFF. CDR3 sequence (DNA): TGTGCCAGCAGAGCCGGGACAGGCAGTGCAACTAATGAAAAACTGTTTTTT.

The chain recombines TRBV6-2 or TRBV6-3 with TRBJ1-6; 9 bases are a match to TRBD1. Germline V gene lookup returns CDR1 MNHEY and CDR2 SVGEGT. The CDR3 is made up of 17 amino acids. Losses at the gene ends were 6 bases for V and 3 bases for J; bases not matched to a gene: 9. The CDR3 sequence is CASSPRWGQGYNSPLHF. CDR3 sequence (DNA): TGTGCCAGCAGCCCTCGCTGGGGACAGGGCTATAATTCACCCCTCCACTTT.

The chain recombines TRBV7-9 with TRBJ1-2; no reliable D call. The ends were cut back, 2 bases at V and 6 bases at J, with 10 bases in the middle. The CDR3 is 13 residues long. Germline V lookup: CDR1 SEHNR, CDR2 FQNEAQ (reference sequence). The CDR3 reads CASSLKTSHGYTF. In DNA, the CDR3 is TGTGCCAGCAGCTTAAAGACTTCCCATGGCTACACCTTC.

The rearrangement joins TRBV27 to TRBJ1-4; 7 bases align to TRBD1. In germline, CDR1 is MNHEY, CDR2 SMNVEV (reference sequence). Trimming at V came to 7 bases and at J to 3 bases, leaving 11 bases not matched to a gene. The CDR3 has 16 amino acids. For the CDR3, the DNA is TGTGCCAGCAAGCTCCCTACAGGGGAGGCTAATGAAAAACTGTTTTTT. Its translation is CASKLPTGEANEKLFF.

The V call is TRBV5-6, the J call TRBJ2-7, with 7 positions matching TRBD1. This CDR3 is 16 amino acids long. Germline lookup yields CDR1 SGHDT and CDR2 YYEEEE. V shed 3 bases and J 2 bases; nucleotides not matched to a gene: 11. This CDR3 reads CASSSKETGSPYEQYV. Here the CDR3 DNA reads TGTGCCAGCAGCTCAAAAGAGACAGGGTCCCCCTACGAGCAGTACGTC.